The T cell receptor (beta chain) under discussion was sequenced for a study of T-cell memory formation after mild COVID-19. Study-level information: Each donor largely had its own TCR clusters.

TCRdb reanalysed the 5' RACE reads using MiXCR and keeps one entry per CDR3 protein. The table includes roughly 320,000 distinct CDR3 sequences, 25% to 30% detected once. Points from the study as a whole: Second-wave clones peaking on day 37 lacked confirmed SARS-CoV-2 specificity. Researchers report contracting CD4+ clones mostly in CM and EM, with CD8+ clones in EMRA. Cross-reactive memory apparently joined, as some responding clones appeared in pre-infection memory.

This clonotype was seen just once. Its target is not known. CDR1 is SQVTM and CDR2 is ANQGSEA in the germline V gene. This CDR3 has 10 amino acids. V gave up 4 bases and J gave up 3 bases, with 4 bases separating them. The sequence came from an adult woman who had mild COVID-19 (a few samples of this study predate the infection). Cell type and time point are not known. V and J are TRBV29-1 and TRBJ2-7; D call uncertain. What was sequenced was PBMCs or a T cell subset sorted from them (not recorded which). CDR3 region: CSVVGYEQYF. CDR3 in DNA: TGCAGCGTTGTGGGCTACGAGCAGTACTTC.